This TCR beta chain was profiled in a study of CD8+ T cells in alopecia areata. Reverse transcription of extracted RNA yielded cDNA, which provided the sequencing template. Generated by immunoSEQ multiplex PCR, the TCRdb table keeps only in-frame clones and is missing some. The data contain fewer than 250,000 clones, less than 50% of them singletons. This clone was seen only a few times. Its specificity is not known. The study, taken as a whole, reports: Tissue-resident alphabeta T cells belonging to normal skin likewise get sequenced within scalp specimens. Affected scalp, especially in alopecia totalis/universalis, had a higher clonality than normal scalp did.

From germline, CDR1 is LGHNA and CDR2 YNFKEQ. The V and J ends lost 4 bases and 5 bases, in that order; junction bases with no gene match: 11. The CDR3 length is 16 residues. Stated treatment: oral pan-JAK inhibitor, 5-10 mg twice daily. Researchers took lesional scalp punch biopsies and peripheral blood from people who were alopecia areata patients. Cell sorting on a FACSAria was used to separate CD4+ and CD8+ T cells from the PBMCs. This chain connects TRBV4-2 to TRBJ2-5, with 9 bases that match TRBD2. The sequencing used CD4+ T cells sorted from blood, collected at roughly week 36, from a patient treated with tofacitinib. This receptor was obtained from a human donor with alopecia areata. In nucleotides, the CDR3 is TGTGCCAGCAGCCCCGGAGCGGGAGGAGTACAGGAGACCCAGTACTTC. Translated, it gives CASSPGAGGVQETQYF.